These 30 T cell receptor beta chains came from one sample sequenced in a study of cytotoxic CD8 clonotypes in ibrutinib-treated CLL. Produced via immunoSEQ multiplex PCR; TCRdb's table is partial and in-frame only. The sample includes more than 140,000 clones, 60% to 80% of them seen just once. Sequencing used PBMCs, obtained after 12 months of ibrutinib treatment. The receptors were gathered from a human donor with chronic lymphocytic leukemia.

The J gene is TRBJ2-3, the V gene TRBV19, with D tentatively TRBD1 (6 bases). The CDR3 spans 14 residues. Germline V CDR1 and CDR2: LNHDA, SQIVND (reference sequence). V dropped 7 bases and J dropped 4 bases, with 15 bases sitting between them. The CDR3 reads CASTAAGAPDTQYF. CDR3 DNA sequence: TGTGCCAGTACCGCAGCAGGGGCCCCAGATACGCAGTATTTT. The entire variable domain, with the rest obtained from reference TRBV19 and TRBJ2-3, is as follows: DGGITQSPKYLFRKEGQNVTLSCEQNLNHDAMYWYRQDPGQGLRLIYYSQIVNDFQKGDIAEGYSVSREKKESFPLTVTSAQKNPTAFYLCASTAAGAPDTQYFGPGTRLTVL.

The chain joins TRBV7-3 to TRBJ2-5; 7 nucleotides line up with TRBD1. This CDR3 has 13 residues. Germline V gene data show CDR1 as SGHTA and CDR2 as FQGTGA. V lost 5 bases and J lost 4; bases outside the gene matches: 4. The CDR3 region is CASSNGQVETQYF. Here the CDR3 DNA reads TGTGCCAGCAGCAACGGACAGGTAGAGACCCAGTACTTC.

The V gene is TRBV30, the J gene TRBJ2-3; TRBD1 matches 9 bases. CDR1 is GTSNPN and CDR2 is SVGIG in the germline V gene (reference sequence). The V gene end was trimmed by 4 bases and the J gene end by 4 bases; junction bases not matched to a gene: 6. The CDR3 totals 14 residues. CDR3 sequence: CAWIRGQGADTQYF. The CDR3 nucleotides are TGTGCCTGGATACGGGGACAGGGAGCAGATACGCAGTATTTT.

The chain is built from TRBV5-1 and TRBJ2-1; D gene ambiguous. V dropped 2 bases and J dropped 8 bases, with 17 bases sitting between them. The CDR3 has 15 residues. Germline CDR1 and CDR2: SGHRS and YFSETQ. The CDR3 DNA is TGCGCCAGCAGCTTAGAGGCGGAGCCTTTTTATGAGCAGTTCTTC. It yields the protein CASSLEAEPFYEQFF.

The chain employs TRBV7-2 and TRBJ2-7; D is unclear. Germline-derived CDR1 and CDR2 are SGHTA and FQGNSA. This CDR3 comprises 14 residues. V lost 5 bases to trimming and J lost 4 bases, with 15 bases between them. The CDR3 DNA follows: TGTGCCAGCAGCACTTCGACTTCCCTATACGAGCAGTACTTC. The encoded protein is CASSTSTSLYEQYF.

This clone was found a few times. V gene TRBV5-6 combines with J gene TRBJ2-7, with D perhaps matching TRBD1 or TRBD2 (5 bases each). Trimming took off 3 bases at V and 4 bases at J, with 14 bases between the two ends. This CDR3 is 14 amino acids long. Germline V gene data show CDR1 as SGHDT and CDR2 as YYEEEE. The CDR3 spells CASSSERGVYEQYF. In DNA, the CDR3 is TGTGCCAGCAGCTCCGAGAGGGGAGTTTACGAGCAGTACTTC.

The chain is built from TRBV19 and TRBJ2-7; 9 positions match TRBD1. Germline trimming cut 3 bases from V and 6 bases from J; bases unmatched to any gene: 9. The length of the CDR3 is 15 residues. Germline V gives CDR1 LNHDA, CDR2 SQIVND (reference sequence). In nucleotides, the CDR3 is TGTGCCAGTAGTATTGTGGGGACAGGGCATCGCGAGCAGTACTTC. Amino acids: CASSIVGTGHREQYF.

This chain connects TRBV6-5 to TRBJ2-7; 11 positions agree with TRBD2. This CDR3 is built from 14 residues. CDR1 is MNHEY and CDR2 is SVGAGI in the germline V gene. The V gene end was trimmed by 5 bases and the J gene end by 6 bases; junction bases not matched to a gene: 6. CDR3 protein: CASSELAGATEQYF. As DNA, the CDR3 is TGTGCCAGCAGTGAACTAGCGGGAGCAACCGAGCAGTACTTC.

This clone appeared many times. The chain recombines TRBV6-1 with TRBJ1-5; D not certain. V lost 4 bases, J lost 4 bases, and 14 bases lay in between. Germline V gene lookup returns CDR1 MNHNS and CDR2 SASEGT. The length of the CDR3 is 15 residues. The chain's CDR3 is CASSATLWANQPQHF. The CDR3 coding sequence is TGTGCCAGCAGTGCGACCCTATGGGCAAATCAGCCCCAGCATTTT.

The chain links TRBV7-2 to TRBJ2-6; 7 nucleotides agree with TRBD1. The CDR3 is made up of 17 amino acids. CDR1 is SGHTA and CDR2 is FQGNSA in the germline V gene. J gave up 2 bases and V 5 bases, and 9 bases lay outside the gene matches. The DNA of the CDR3 is TGTGCCAGCAGCCGGACAGGTGGAGGACCTGGGGCCAACGTCCTGACTTTC. This gives the protein CASSRTGGGPGANVLTF.

V and J are TRBV6-5 and TRBJ1-2, with D possibly TRBD1 on 6 matching bases. Germline lookup yields CDR1 MNHEY and CDR2 SVGAGI. The V and J ends lost 0 bases and 8 bases respectively, with 13 bases between them. The length of the CDR3 is 14 residues. The CDR3 bases are TGTGCCAGCAGTTACTCCTGGGGGCCAGGCGGCTACACCTTC. This sequence encodes CASSYSWGPGGYTF.

The chain links TRBV19 to TRBJ2-3, with 12 bases aligning to TRBD1. The CDR3 length is 13 residues. The V gene end was trimmed by 9 bases and the J gene end by 6 bases; junction bases not matched to a gene: 4. Germline V gene sequence: CDR1 LNHDA, CDR2 SQIVND (reference sequence). As DNA, the CDR3 is TGTGCCAGAAGGGACAGGGGGCTGGATACGCAGTATTTT. Translated, it gives CARRDRGLDTQYF.

Many counts were recorded for this clone. This chain uses TRBV5-1 with TRBJ2-1; D may be TRBD1 (5 bases). From germline, CDR1 is SGHRS and CDR2 YFSETQ. V was clipped by 4 bases and J by 6 bases, with 17 bases between them. The CDR3 loop spans 15 amino acids. The DNA for the CDR3 is TGCGCCAGCAGCACCAGGGTGGTGGTGGGCAATGAGCAGTTCTTC. Amino acid sequence: CASSTRVVVGNEQFF.

This clone turned up a few times. The chain uses TRBV21-1 and TRBJ2-7; no check of the table's D call, TRBD1, against the DNA was made. TRBV21-1 is labeled a pseudogene. CDR3 length: 14 residues. The CDR3 here is CASSKGMGAHEQYF. DNA of the CDR3: TGTGCCAGCAGCAAAGGTATGGGGGCCCACGAGCAGTACTTC.

The chain has TRBV11-3 and TRBJ2-5, with no clear D. This CDR3 has 12 amino acids. Germline CDR1 and CDR2: SGHNT and YENEEA. Trimming took 4 bases from V and 10 from J, leaving 13 bases between them. CDR3 sequence reads: CASSSTPLIQYF. The CDR3 region has the DNA TGTGCCAGCAGCTCCACACCGCTGATCCAGTACTTC. The whole variable domain, remainder taken from reference TRBV11-3 and TRBJ2-5, is EAGVVQSPRYKIIEKKQPVAFWCNPISGHNTLYWYLQNLGQGPELLIRYENEEAVDDSQLPKDRFSAERLKGVDSTLKIQPAELGDSAVYLCASSSTPLIQYFGPGTRLLVL.

This clone was recorded once. This chain links TRBV7-2 with TRBJ1-1; D ambiguous. CDR3 length equals 14 residues. CDR1 and CDR2 from the germline V gene are SGHTA and FQGNSA. V was trimmed by 5 bases and J by 2 bases, leaving 12 bases between them. In DNA, the CDR3 is TGTGCCAGCAGCGGCCCGCCTCTTAACACTGAAGCTTTCTTT. Its protein is CASSGPPLNTEAFF.

The chain couples TRBV5-6 to TRBJ2-1, with D perhaps being TRBD1 or TRBD2 (5 bases each). The CDR3 is 15 amino acids. Germline CDR1 SGHDT, CDR2 YYEEEE. V was cut by 1 base and J by 0 bases, with 8 bases left in between. Here the CDR3 reads CASSLPGHSYNEQFF. The DNA for the CDR3 is TGTGCCAGCAGCTTGCCGGGGCACTCCTACAATGAGCAGTTCTTC.

This chain's CDR3 is CASSYSGQGARYTF. In DNA form, the CDR3 reads TGTGCCAGCAGTTACTCCGGACAGGGGGCTAGGTACACCTTC. This chain joins TRBV6-5 and TRBJ1-2; 11 nucleotides agree with TRBD1. This CDR3 comprises 14 residues. Germline CDR1 and CDR2: MNHEY and SVGAGI. The ends lost 0 bases at V and 11 bases at J; junction bases unmatched: 5.

The rearrangement uses TRBV10-3 and TRBJ1-2; the D gene is possibly TRBD1 (5 bases). The CDR3 consists of 18 residues. The germline V gene has CDR1 ENHRY and CDR2 SYGVKD. The V end lost 7 bases, the J end lost 2 bases, and 26 bases lay between the germline ends. CDR3 protein: CAITEESAYGGSNYGYTF. The CDR3 nucleotides read TGTGCCATCACCGAGGAATCTGCTTATGGGGGAAGCAACTATGGCTACACCTTC.

The J gene is TRBJ1-2, the V gene TRBV9, with a tentative D call TRBD1 (5 bases). Trimming took off 3 bases at V and 2 bases at J, with 11 bases between the two ends. This CDR3 spans 14 amino acids. The germline V gene has CDR1 SGDLS and CDR2 YYNGEE. For the CDR3, the DNA is TGTGCCAGCAGCGAGTCAGGGTCGAACTATGGCTACACCTTC. Translating it yields CASSESGSNYGYTF.

There are a few counts of this clone. The chain links TRBV25-1 to TRBJ2-3; 7 nucleotides align to TRBD1. This CDR3 spans 15 amino acids. V shed 5 bases and J 2 bases; nucleotides not matched to a gene: 7. From germline, CDR1 is MGHDK and CDR2 SYGVNS. CDR3 nucleotide sequence: TGTGCCAGCAGTCACAACAGGGGTACCACAGATACGCAGTATTTT. Its protein product is CASSHNRGTTDTQYF.

This clone appeared a few times. The chain couples TRBV7-9 to TRBJ2-7; D might be TRBD1 (6 bases). The CDR3 has 12 amino acids. V lost 8 bases, J lost 3 bases, and 11 bases lay in between. The germline V gene has CDR1 SEHNR and CDR2 FQNEAQ (reference sequence). CDR3 DNA sequence: TGTGCCAGCGCACGGGACAACTACGAGCAGTACTTC. It encodes CASARDNYEQYF.

V usage is TRBV11-3 and J usage is TRBJ2-7; 8 bases match TRBD1. Germline trimming cut 4 bases from V and 4 bases from J; bases unmatched to any gene: 12. This CDR3 spans 16 amino acids. Germline loops: CDR1 SGHNT, CDR2 YENEEA. The DNA for the CDR3 is TGTGCCAGCAGCTCCCCGCTGGGCAGGGGGCTGTACGAGCAGTACTTC. Translation gives CASSSPLGRGLYEQYF.

The J gene is TRBJ2-7, the V gene TRBV7-2; TRBD1 agrees at 7 bases. The J segment lost 0 bases and the V segment lost 5 bases, leaving 4 bases of the junction unmatched. The CDR3 is 14 amino acids. Per germline, CDR1 SGHTA and CDR2 FQGNSA. DNA of the CDR3: TGTGCCAGCAGCCCGGGACAGAGCTCCTACGAGCAGTACTTC. Its translation: CASSPGQSSYEQYF.

V gene TRBV4-2 combines with J gene TRBJ2-2, with 7 bases fitting TRBD1. This CDR3 is 16 amino acids long. After removal of 0 bases from V and 7 bases from J, the junction contained 8 bases not matched to a gene. Germline-derived CDR1 and CDR2 are LGHNA and YNFKEQ. The CDR3 spells CASSQEDRQGYGELFF. Here the CDR3 DNA reads TGTGCCAGCAGCCAAGAGGATCGACAGGGCTACGGGGAGCTGTTTTTT.

The table lists this clone with a few counts. This chain connects TRBV18 to TRBJ2-5, with D unclear. Trimming took 4 bases from V and 3 from J, leaving 6 bases between them. Germline CDR1 and CDR2: KGHSH and LQKENI. There are 12 residues in the CDR3. CDR3 amino acids: CASSLEEETQYF. DNA for the CDR3: TGTGCCAGCTCACTTGAGGAAGAGACCCAGTACTTC.

The chain links TRBV5-3 to TRBJ1-5; possibly TRBD1 for D (5 bases). TRBV5-3 is an ORF, with its function uncertain. The CDR3 runs to 13 residues. Trimming shortened V by 4 bases and J by 4 bases, and 9 bases separated the two germline ends. In DNA, the CDR3 is TGTGCCAGAAGCCTCGGGGGGAATCAGCCCCAGCATTTT. Its protein is CARSLGGNQPQHF.

The chain is built from TRBV5-1 and TRBJ2-5, with D perhaps matching TRBD2 (5 bases). The CDR3 is made up of 15 amino acids. CDR1 is SGHRS, CDR2 YFSETQ, per germline. Trimming took 5 bases from V and 2 from J, leaving 16 bases between them. The CDR3 nucleotides read TGCGCCAGCAGGCGTGGTGACACTAGTCAAGAGACCCAGTACTTC. It yields the protein CASRRGDTSQETQYF.

The rearrangement joins TRBV18 to TRBJ2-5; the match to TRBD1 covers 9 bases. The germline gives CDR1 KGHSH, CDR2 LQKENI. This CDR3 comprises 13 residues. The J segment lost 4 bases and the V segment lost 5 bases, leaving 2 bases of the junction unmatched. This CDR3 is CASSGQGIETQYF. CDR3 nucleotide sequence: TGTGCCAGCTCAGGACAGGGGATAGAGACCCAGTACTTC.

The CDR3 DNA reads as TGTGCCAGTAGTCGTTTAGCGGGAGACCCTTCCTACGAGCAGTACTTC. Amino acids: CASSRLAGDPSYEQYF. The genes are TRBV19 and TRBJ2-7; 9 bases align to TRBD2. The CDR3 has 16 amino acids. Germline V lookup: CDR1 LNHDA, CDR2 SQIVND (reference sequence). Trimming cost V 5 bases and J 1 base; bases outside gene matches: 9.